This T cell receptor (beta chain) was observed in a study of CD8 T cells in Susac syndrome. Comments on this clonotype: Its antigen remains unknown.

The study used healthy donors as controls matched for age and sex. TEMRA cells were enriched by FACS, and CD4+ and CD8+ T cells were negatively isolated. The CDR3 is 16 residues long. V was shortened by 7 bases and J by 3 bases, with 20 bases between the two germline ends. The authors reverse transcribed roughly 0.5 to 1 ug RNA with random hexamers. Multiplex immunoSEQ PCR targeted 54 Vbeta and 13 Jbeta TCR beta segments. From the immunoSEQ multiplex PCR reads, TCRdb called clonotypes with MiXCR, one entry per CDR3 protein. The top ten hold more than 0.11% of the sample, which has 150,000 to 200,000 distinct CDR3 sequences, over 85% seen once. General study results and limits: The study recognized that the number of individuals in its TCR sequencing and HLA analysis was relatively small.

V gene TRBV12-3 or TRBV12-4 combines with J gene TRBJ2-3, with D perhaps matching TRBD2 (7 bases). The sample consisted of CD4+ T cells from PBMCs. This clonotype originated in a human donor in good health. The CDR3 sequence is CASTPQGGGRTDTQYF. CDR3 in DNA: TGTGCCAGCACCCCGCAAGGGGGGGGGCGGACAGATACGCAGTATTTT.